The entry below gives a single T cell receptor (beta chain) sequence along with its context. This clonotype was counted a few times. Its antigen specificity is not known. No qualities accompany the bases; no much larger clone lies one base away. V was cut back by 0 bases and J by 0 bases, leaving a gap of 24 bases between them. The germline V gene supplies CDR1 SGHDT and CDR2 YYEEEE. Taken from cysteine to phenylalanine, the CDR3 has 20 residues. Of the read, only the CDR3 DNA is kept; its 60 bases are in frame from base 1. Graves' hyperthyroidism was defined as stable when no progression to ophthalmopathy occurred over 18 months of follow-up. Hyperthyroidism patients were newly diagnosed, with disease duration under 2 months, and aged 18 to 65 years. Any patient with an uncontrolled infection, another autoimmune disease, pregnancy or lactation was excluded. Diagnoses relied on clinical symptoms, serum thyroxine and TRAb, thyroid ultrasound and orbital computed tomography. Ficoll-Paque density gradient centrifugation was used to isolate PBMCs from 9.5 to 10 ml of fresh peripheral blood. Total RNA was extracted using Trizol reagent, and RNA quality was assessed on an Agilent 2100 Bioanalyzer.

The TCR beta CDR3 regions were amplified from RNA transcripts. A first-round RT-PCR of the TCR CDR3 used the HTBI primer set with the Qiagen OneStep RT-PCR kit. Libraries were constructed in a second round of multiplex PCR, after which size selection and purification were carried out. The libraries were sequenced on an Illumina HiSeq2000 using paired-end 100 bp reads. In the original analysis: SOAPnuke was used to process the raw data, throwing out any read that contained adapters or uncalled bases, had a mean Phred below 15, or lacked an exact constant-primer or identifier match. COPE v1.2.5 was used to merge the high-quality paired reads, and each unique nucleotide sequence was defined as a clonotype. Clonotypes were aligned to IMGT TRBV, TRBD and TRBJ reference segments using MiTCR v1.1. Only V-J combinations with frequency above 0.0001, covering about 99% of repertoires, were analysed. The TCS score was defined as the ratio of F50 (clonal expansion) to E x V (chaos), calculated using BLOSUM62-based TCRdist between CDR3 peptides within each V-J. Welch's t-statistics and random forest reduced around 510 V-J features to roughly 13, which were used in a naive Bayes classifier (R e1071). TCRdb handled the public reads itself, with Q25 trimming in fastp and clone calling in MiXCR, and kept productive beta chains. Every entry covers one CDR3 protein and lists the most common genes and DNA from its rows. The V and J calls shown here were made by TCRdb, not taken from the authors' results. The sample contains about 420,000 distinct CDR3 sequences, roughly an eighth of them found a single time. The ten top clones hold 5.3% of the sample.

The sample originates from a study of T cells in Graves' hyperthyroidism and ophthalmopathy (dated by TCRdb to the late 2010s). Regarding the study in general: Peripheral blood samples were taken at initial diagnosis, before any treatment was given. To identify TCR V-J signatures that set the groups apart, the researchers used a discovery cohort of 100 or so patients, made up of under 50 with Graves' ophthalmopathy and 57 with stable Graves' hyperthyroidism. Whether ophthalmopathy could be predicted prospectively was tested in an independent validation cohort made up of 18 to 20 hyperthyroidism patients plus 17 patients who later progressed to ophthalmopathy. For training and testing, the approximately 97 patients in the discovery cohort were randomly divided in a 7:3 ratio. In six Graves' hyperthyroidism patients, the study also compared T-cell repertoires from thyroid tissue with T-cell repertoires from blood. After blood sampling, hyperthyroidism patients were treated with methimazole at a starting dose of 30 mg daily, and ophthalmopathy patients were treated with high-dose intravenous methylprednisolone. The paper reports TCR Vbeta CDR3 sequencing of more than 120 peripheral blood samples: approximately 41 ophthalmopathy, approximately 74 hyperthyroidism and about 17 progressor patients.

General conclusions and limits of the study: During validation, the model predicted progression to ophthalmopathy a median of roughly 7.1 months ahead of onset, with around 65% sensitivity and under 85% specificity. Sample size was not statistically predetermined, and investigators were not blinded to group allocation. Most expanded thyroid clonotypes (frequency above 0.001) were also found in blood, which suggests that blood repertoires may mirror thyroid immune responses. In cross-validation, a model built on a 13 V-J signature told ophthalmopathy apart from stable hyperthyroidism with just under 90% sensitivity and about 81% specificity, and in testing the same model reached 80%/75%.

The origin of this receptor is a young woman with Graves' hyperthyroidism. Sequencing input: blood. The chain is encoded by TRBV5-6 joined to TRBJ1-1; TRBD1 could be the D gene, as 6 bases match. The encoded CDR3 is CASSLEGPWSGQRMNTEAFF. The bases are TGTGCCAGCAGCTTGGAAGGACCGTGGTCTGGACAGCGCATGAACACTGAAGCTTTCTTT.